This TCR beta chain is drawn from a study of blood T cell repertoires in COVID-19. The CDR3 extends over 15 amino acids. Germline values: CDR1 SGHVS, CDR2 FNYEAQ. Trimming removed 1 base from V and 1 base from J; junction bases left unmatched: 0. The authors' processing: Amplification with reference gene primers provided the estimates of nucleated cell counts. The data were produced by immunoSEQ multiplex PCR, yet TCRdb's version contains in-frame clones alone and is incomplete. V, J and clone size are those of that table, while D and trimming were read from the DNA. The sample yields around 170,000 clones, around 92% seen once.

Sequencing input: peripheral blood. The clonotype was recovered from a man between 60 and 75 years old with acute or convalescent COVID-19. V usage is TRBV7-6 and J usage is TRBJ1-5; TRBD1 agrees at 8 bases. The chain's CDR3 is CASSLGTGSNQPQHF. CDR3 in DNA: TGTGCCAGCAGCTTAGGGACAGGGAGCAATCAGCCCCAGCATTTT. The variable domain in full, with the rest retrieved from reference TRBV7-6 and TRBJ1-5, is GAGVSQSPRYKVTKRGQDVALRCDPISGHVSLYWYRQALGQGPEFLTYFNYEAQQDKSGLPNDRFSAERPEGSISTLTIQRTEQRDSAMYRCASSLGTGSNQPQHFGDGTRLSIL.